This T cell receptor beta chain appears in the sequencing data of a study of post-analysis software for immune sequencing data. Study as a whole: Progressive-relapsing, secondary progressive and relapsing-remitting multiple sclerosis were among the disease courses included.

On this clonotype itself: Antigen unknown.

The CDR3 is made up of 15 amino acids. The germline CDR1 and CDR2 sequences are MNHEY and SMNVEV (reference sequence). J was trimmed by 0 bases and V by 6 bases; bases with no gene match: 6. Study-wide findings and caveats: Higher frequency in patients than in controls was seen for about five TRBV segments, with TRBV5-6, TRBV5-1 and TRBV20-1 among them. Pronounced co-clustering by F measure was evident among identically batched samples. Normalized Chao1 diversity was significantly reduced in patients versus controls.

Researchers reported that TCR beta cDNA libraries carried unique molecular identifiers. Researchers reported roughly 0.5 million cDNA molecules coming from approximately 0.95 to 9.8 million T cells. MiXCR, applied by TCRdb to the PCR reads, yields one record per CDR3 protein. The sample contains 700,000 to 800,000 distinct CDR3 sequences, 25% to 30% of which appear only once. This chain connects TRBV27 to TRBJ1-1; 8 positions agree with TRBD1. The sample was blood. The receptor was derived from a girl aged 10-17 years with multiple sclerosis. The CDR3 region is CASSPRQGLNTEAFF. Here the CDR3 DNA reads TGTGCCAGCAGCCCCCGACAGGGGTTGAACACTGAAGCTTTCTTT.